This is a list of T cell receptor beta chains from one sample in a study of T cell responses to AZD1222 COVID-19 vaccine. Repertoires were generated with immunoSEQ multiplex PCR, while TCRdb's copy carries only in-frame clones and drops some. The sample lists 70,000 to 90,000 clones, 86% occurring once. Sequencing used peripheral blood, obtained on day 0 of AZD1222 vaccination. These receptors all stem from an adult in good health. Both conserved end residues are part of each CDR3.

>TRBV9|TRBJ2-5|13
CASRRGLQETQYF
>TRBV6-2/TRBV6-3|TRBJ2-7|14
CASSYLTSQVEQYF
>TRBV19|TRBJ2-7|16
CAFSGCGGRVPYEQYF
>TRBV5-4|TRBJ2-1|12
CASSPHPNEQFF
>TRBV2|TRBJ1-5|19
CASSEVPRGLLLTNQPQHF
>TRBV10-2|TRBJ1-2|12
CASSAGPLGYTF
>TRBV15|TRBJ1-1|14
CATSRDLRATEAFF
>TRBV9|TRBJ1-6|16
CASSVDPRDRGSPLHF
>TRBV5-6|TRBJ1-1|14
CASSLAGTGTEAFF
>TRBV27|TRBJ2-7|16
CASSLPGLAGHYEQYF
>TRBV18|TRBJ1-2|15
CASSPGRKREDGYTF
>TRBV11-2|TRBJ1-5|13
CASAARSNQPQHF
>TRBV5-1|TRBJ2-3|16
CASSLAGQGGTDTQYF
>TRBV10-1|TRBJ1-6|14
CASSNGQASSALHF
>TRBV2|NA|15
CASSEAGTVLLQQHF
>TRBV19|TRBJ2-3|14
CASSMRRYTDTQYF
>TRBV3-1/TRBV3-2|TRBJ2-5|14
CASSLRLGQETQYF
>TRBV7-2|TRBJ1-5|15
CASSGRDLSNQPQHF
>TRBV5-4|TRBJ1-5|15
CASSLDGAPNQPQHF
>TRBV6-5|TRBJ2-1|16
CASSYSVRGRRNEQFF
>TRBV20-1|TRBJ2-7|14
CSASRTSGTGEQYF
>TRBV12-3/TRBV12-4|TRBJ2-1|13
CASNNRGGDEQFF
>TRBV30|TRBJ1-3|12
CAWDFPRGPIYF
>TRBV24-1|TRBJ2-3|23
CATSDSWPGDVPAGSRSTDTQYF
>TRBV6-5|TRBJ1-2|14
CASSYRTRAHGYTF
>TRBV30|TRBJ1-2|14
CAWSGGPGNYGYTF
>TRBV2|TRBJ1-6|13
CARGGQGNSPLHF
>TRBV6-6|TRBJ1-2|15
CASSAGTGPINGYTF
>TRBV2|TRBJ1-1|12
CASSGGTTEAFF
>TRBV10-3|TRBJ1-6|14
CAIRGDSLNSPLHF